These T cell receptor beta chains were read from a single sample in a study of graft-versus-host responses after intestinal transplantation. Generated by immunoSEQ multiplex PCR, the TCRdb table keeps only in-frame clones and is missing some. The table lists 75,000 to 100,000 clones, roughly nine tenths of them singletons. Antigens of these TCRs are unknown. Sample: unstimulated CD4+ T cells sorted from spleen or lymph node cells, taken before intestinal transplant. The receptor source for this set is a human donor who received an intestinal transplant. The CDR3 runs from the conserved cysteine through the conserved F or W. A D gene is named only where the DNA matches it firmly. Size is omitted from some rows. Given values are once, few, many or a class for expanded clones.

clone_size	v_call	j_call	cdr3_length	d_call	cdr3_aa	cdr3_nt
-	TRBV6-6	TRBJ1-2	13	-	CASSNGQNYGYTF	TGTGCCAGCAGTAACGGACAGAACTATGGCTACACCTTC
-	TRBV6-5	TRBJ1-1	12	-	CASSSTDTASFF	TGTGCCAGCAGTTCGACAGACACTGCGTCTTTCTTT
once	TRBV18	TRBJ2-1	18	TRBD2	CASSRRDHRTSGNNEQFF	TGTGCCAGCTCACGAAGGGATCATCGGACTAGCGGAAACAATGAGCAGTTCTTC
-	TRBV18	TRBJ2-7	13	TRBD1	CASSPRRGQEQYF	TGTGCCAGCTCACCACGAAGGGGGCAAGAGCAGTACTTC
-	TRBV5-1	TRBJ2-3	15	TRBD1	CASSLGQAGEDTQYF	TGCGCCAGCAGCTTAGGACAGGCTGGAGAGGATACGCAGTATTTT
-	TRBV28	TRBJ2-7	14	TRBD2	CASRPTSGSYEQYF	TGTGCCAGCAGACCAACTAGCGGATCTTACGAGCAGTACTTC
-	TRBV6-5	TRBJ2-3	14	-	CASSYSRSTDTQYF	TGTGCCAGCAGTTATTCCCGGAGCACAGATACGCAGTATTTT
-	TRBV4-3	TRBJ2-7	15	TRBD1	CASSQDRGPTYEQYF	TGCGCCAGCAGCCAGGACAGGGGTCCAACCTACGAGCAGTACTTC
-	TRBV4-1	TRBJ2-5	18	TRBD1	CASSQGPPATGYQETQYF	TGCGCCAGCAGCCAAGGTCCCCCCGCGACAGGGTACCAAGAGACCCAGTACTTC
once	TRBV5-1	TRBJ2-1	14	TRBD2	CASSAGDLYNEQFF	TGCGCCAGCAGCGCGGGAGATCTATACAATGAGCAGTTCTTC
-	TRBV5-1	TRBJ2-5	15	-	CASSLVPGNGETQYF	TGCGCCAGCAGCTTGGTGCCAGGGAATGGAGAGACCCAGTACTTC
-	TRBV11-3	TRBJ1-3	16	-	CASRQGLMSSGNTIYF	TGTGCCAGCAGACAAGGACTCATGAGCTCTGGAAACACCATATATTTT
-	TRBV7-3	TRBJ2-6	19	-	CASSPKPKIAESGANVLTF	TGTGCCAGCAGCCCAAAACCCAAAATAGCGGAATCTGGGGCCAACGTCCTGACTTTC
-	TRBV5-5	TRBJ1-5	16	-	CASSWDLGGGNQPQHF	TGTGCCAGCAGCTGGGATTTGGGGGGAGGAAATCAGCCCCAGCATTTT
-	TRBV30	TRBJ2-4	14	-	CAWSTDSSKNIQYF	TGTGCCTGGAGTACAGATTCATCCAAAAACATTCAGTACTTC
-	TRBV5-1	TRBJ1-1	14	TRBD1	CATSAPTGATEAFF	TGCGCCACCAGCGCTCCTACAGGGGCCACTGAAGCTTTCTTT
-	TRBV9	TRBJ2-2	14	-	CASSVVALAGELFF	TGTGCCAGCAGCGTAGTGGCTTTGGCCGGGGAGCTGTTTTTT
-	TRBV2	TRBJ2-3	16	-	CASSALSLAGTDTQYF	TGTGCCAGCAGTGCGTTGTCACTAGCTGGCACAGATACGCAGTATTTT
-	TRBV2	TRBJ2-5	15	-	CASSDPGLVEETQYF	TGTGCCAGCAGTGACCCGGGATTGGTGGAAGAAACCCAGTACTTC
-	TRBV6-6	TRBJ2-7	11	-	CASSPRGEQYF	TGTGCCAGCAGTCCCAGGGGCGAGCAGTACTTC
-	TRBV25-1	TRBJ1-1	14	TRBD1	CASSDTRDRGEAFF	TGTGCCAGCAGTGACACACGGGACAGGGGTGAAGCTTTCTTT
-	TRBV6-6	TRBJ1-2	15	TRBD1	CASSPRQGKYYGYTF	TGTGCCAGCAGCCCCCGACAGGGTAAATACTATGGCTACACCTTC
-	TRBV18	TRBJ1-1	16	TRBD1	CASSPPKLTGEFEAFF	TGTGCCAGCTCACCCCCGAAATTGACAGGGGAGTTTGAAGCTTTCTTT
once	TRBV20-1	TRBJ1-1	11	-	CSARAGVEAFF	TGCAGTGCTAGAGCAGGGGTTGAAGCTTTCTTT
few	TRBV5-1	TRBJ1-3	14	-	CASKPGREGNTIYF	TGCGCCAGCAAACCGGGACGGGAGGGAAACACCATATATTTT
-	TRBV6-6	TRBJ1-2	11	-	CASRIDYGYTF	TGTGCCAGCAGAATAGATTATGGCTACACCTTC
-	TRBV9	TRBJ2-3	16	TRBD2	CASSTLAGVVPDTQYF	TGTGCCAGCAGCACACTAGCGGGAGTCGTTCCAGATACGCAGTATTTT
-	TRBV19	TRBJ1-1	12	-	CASNAPGAEAFF	TGTGCCAGTAACGCACCGGGGGCTGAAGCTTTCTTT
-	TRBV7-2	TRBJ2-2	16	-	CASSLDRGLNTGELFF	TGTGCCAGCAGCTTAGACAGGGGACTTAACACCGGGGAGCTGTTTTTT
-	TRBV19	TRBJ1-1	16	-	CASSIRRTGRNTEAFF	TGTGCCAGTAGTATCCGAAGGACGGGGAGGAACACTGAAGCTTTCTTT
-	TRBV18	TRBJ1-6	16	-	CASSPVGERANSPLHF	TGTGCCAGCTCCCCCGTGGGAGAAAGGGCCAATTCACCCCTCCACTTT
-	TRBV19	TRBJ1-4	14	-	CASSIGTDGEKLFF	TGTGCCAGTAGTATAGGGACAGACGGTGAAAAACTGTTTTTT
-	TRBV6-1	TRBJ1-2	13	-	CASSETLRYGYTF	TGTGCCAGCAGTGAAACTCTGCGGTATGGCTACACCTTC
-	TRBV5-1	TRBJ1-1	14	-	CASSLQGQNTEAFF	TGCGCCAGCAGCTTGCAGGGTCAAAACACTGAAGCTTTCTTT
-	TRBV11-2	TRBJ2-1	14	-	CASSWVVRGNEQFF	TGTGCCAGCAGCTGGGTCGTTCGGGGGAATGAGCAGTTCTTC
-	TRBV19	TRBJ2-1	14	TRBD2	CASNPRGSAYEQFF	TGTGCCAGTAACCCACGCGGGAGTGCATATGAGCAGTTCTTC
-	TRBV7-2	TRBJ2-1	13	-	CASSLPAYNEQFF	TGTGCCAGCAGCTTACCAGCCTACAATGAGCAGTTCTTC
-	TRBV5-1	TRBJ2-3	17	-	CASSLRPTGEGSDTQYF	TGCGCCAGCAGCCTCAGGCCGACAGGGGAGGGATCCGATACGCAGTATTTT
-	TRBV28	TRBJ1-5	17	-	CASSQDYPTPRNQPQHF	TGTGCCAGCAGTCAAGACTACCCGACGCCCCGCAATCAGCCCCAGCATTTT
-	TRBV5-1	TRBJ1-1	14	-	CASSLGRGNTEAFF	TGCGCCAGCAGCTTGGGACGGGGTAACACTGAAGCTTTCTTT
-	TRBV15	TRBJ1-3	16	TRBD1	CATSNPGQSSGNTIYF	TGTGCCACCAGCAATCCGGGACAGAGCTCTGGAAACACCATATATTTT
-	TRBV4-1	TRBJ1-2	15	TRBD1	CASSQDGGTGIGYTF	TGCGCCAGCAGCCAAGATGGCGGGACAGGGATTGGCTACACCTTC
-	TRBV18	TRBJ1-1	13	-	CASSGAVNTEAFF	TGTGCCAGCTCAGGGGCAGTCAACACTGAAGCTTTCTTT
-	TRBV28	TRBJ1-4	15	TRBD1	CASSQLRTGSEKLFF	TGTGCCAGCAGTCAACTACGGACAGGTTCAGAAAAACTGTTTTTT
-	TRBV6-5	TRBJ1-1	13	-	CASSRNRNTEAFF	TGTGCCAGCAGCAGGAACAGGAACACTGAAGCTTTCTTT
-	TRBV4-3	TRBJ1-3	16	-	CASSQGFRSSGNTIYF	TGCGCCAGCAGCCAAGGTTTTCGGAGCTCTGGAAACACCATATATTTT
-	TRBV19	TRBJ2-7	13	TRBD1	CASSRDRGDEQYF	TGTGCCAGTAGCAGGGACAGGGGCGACGAGCAGTACTTC
-	TRBV30	TRBJ1-2	15	TRBD1	CAWSVIQGAVYGYTF	TGTGCCTGGAGTGTAATACAGGGGGCTGTCTATGGCTACACCTTC
-	TRBV9	TRBJ1-1	18	TRBD1	CASSVAKDRGLPNTEAFF	TGTGCCAGCAGCGTAGCTAAGGACAGGGGTCTCCCCAACACTGAAGCTTTCTTT
-	TRBV5-1	TRBJ2-7	18	TRBD2	CASSLAPSLSGRIYEQYF	TGCGCCAGCAGCTTGGCCCCGTCGTTAAGCGGGAGAATCTACGAGCAGTACTTC
-	TRBV15	TRBJ2-1	15	TRBD2	CATDPGLAGGNEQFF	TGTGCCACAGATCCGGGACTAGCGGGAGGGAATGAGCAGTTCTTC
-	TRBV19	TRBJ2-7	13	-	CASSPGQKYEQYF	TGTGCCAGTAGCCCCGGACAGAAATACGAGCAGTACTTC